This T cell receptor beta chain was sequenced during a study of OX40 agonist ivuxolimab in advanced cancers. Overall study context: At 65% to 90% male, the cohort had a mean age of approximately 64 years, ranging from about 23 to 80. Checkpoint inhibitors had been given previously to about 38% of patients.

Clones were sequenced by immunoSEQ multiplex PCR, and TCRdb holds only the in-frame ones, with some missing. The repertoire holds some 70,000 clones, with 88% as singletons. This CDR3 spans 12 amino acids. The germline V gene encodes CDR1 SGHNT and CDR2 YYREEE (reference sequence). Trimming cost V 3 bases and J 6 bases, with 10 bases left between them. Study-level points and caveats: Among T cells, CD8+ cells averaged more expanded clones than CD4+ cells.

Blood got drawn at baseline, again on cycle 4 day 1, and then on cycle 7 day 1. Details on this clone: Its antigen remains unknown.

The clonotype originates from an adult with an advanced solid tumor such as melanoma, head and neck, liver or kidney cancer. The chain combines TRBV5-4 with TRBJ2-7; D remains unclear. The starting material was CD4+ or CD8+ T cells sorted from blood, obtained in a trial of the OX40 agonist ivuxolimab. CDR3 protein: CASSSTNLEQYF. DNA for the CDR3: TGTGCCAGCAGCTCGACAAACCTCGAGCAGTACTTC.